One and the same sample provided the 24 T cell receptor beta chains below, sequenced in a study of glioma-infiltrating T cells after dendritic cell vaccination. The table came from immunoSEQ multiplex PCR; TCRdb's copy has only in-frame clones and leaves some out. The profile shows under 35,000 clones, 90% of them singletons. Material: blood, obtained before dendritic cell vaccination. These receptors were taken from a human donor with glioblastoma.

The chain employs TRBV19 and TRBJ2-1; 10 bases align to TRBD2. The V gene end was trimmed by 3 bases and the J gene end by 6 bases; junction bases not matched to a gene: 11. Germline CDR1 is LNHDA and CDR2 is SQIVND (reference sequence). This CDR3 has 17 amino acids. CDR3 nucleotides: TGTGCCAGTAGTATGCGAAACTCGGGACTAGCGTCCAATGAGCAGTTCTTC. This codes for CASSMRNSGLASNEQFF.

This clone was recorded once. The rearrangement joins TRBV27 to TRBJ2-6; 7 bases are shared with TRBD1. The germline gives CDR1 MNHEY, CDR2 SMNVEV (reference sequence). This CDR3 comprises 15 residues. V shed 5 bases and J 2 bases; nucleotides not matched to a gene: 3. The CDR3 loop is CASSDRVAGANVLTF. In DNA, the CDR3 is TGTGCCAGCAGTGACAGGGTGGCTGGGGCCAACGTCCTGACTTTC.

The gene calls are TRBV5-8 and TRBJ2-2; 9 bases map to TRBD2. V was pared by 0 bases and J by 6 bases, with 9 bases of the junction left unmatched. Germline V lookup: CDR1 SGHTS, CDR2 YDEGEE. CDR3 size: 17 residues. CDR3 in DNA: TGTGCCAGCAGCTTGGGACTAGCGGCCTCGGGGTCCGGGGAGCTGTTTTTT. Amino acids: CASSLGLAASGSGELFF.

There are a few counts of this clone. The chain recombines TRBV11-2 with TRBJ2-2, with D perhaps TRBD1 (5 bases). Germline-derived CDR1 and CDR2 are SGHAT and FQNNGV. The CDR3 sequence is 15 residues long. V lost 5 bases and J lost 4, with 14 bases in between. CDR3 amino acids: CASSLRQGGTGELFF. The CDR3 DNA is TGTGCCAGCAGCCTCCGGCAGGGTGGCACCGGGGAGCTGTTTTTT. Full variable domain (rest looked up from reference TRBV11-2 and TRBJ2-2): EAGVAQSPRYKIIEKRQSVAFWCNPISGHATLYWYQQILGQGPKLLIQFQNNGVVDDSQLPKDRFSAERLKGVDSTLKIQPAKLEDSAVYLCASSLRQGGTGELFFGEGSRLTVL.

This chain links TRBV19 with TRBJ1-4; weak D call: TRBD1 (6 bases). CDR1 and CDR2 (germline): LNHDA, SQIVND (reference sequence). V lost 6 bases, J lost 12 bases, and 11 bases lay in between. There are 11 residues in the CDR3. The DNA for the CDR3 is TGTGCCAGTAGAAAACAGGGAGAACTGTTTTTT. Its protein product is CASRKQGELFF. The whole variable domain, remainder taken from reference TRBV19 and TRBJ1-4, is DGGITQSPKYLFRKEGQNVTLSCEQNLNHDAMYWYRQDPGQGLRLIYYSQIVNDFQKGDIAEGYSVSREKKESFPLTVTSAQKNPTAFYLCASRKQGELFFGSGTQLSVL.

The chain uses TRBV18 and TRBJ1-2; TRBD1 might be the D (6 bases). CDR3 length equals 13 residues. Germline V CDR1 and CDR2: KGHSH, LQKENI. Trimming shortened V by 5 bases and J by 2 bases, and 9 bases separated the two germline ends. The CDR3 loop reads CASSFDRNYGYTF. CDR3 nucleotide sequence: TGTGCCAGCTCATTCGACAGGAACTATGGCTACACCTTC.

The chain couples TRBV27 to TRBJ2-2; 9 positions match TRBD2. Germline lookup yields CDR1 MNHEY and CDR2 SMNVEV (reference sequence). Trimming at V came to 6 bases and at J to 6 bases, leaving 2 bases not matched to a gene. The CDR3 runs to 13 residues. This CDR3 reads CASRLAGPGELFF. CDR3 nucleotide sequence: TGTGCCAGCAGGCTAGCGGGGCCCGGGGAGCTGTTTTTT.

Note on this clone: Other DNA variants within this sample encode the same CDR3. The rearrangement uses TRBV18 and TRBJ2-3; 12 bases agree with TRBD2. Germline values: CDR1 KGHSH, CDR2 LQKENI. The CDR3 has 15 residues. The trim removed 3 bases at V and 3 bases at J, leaving 1 base unmatched. CDR3 DNA sequence: TGTGCCAGCTCACCCACTAGCGGGGGGACAGATACGCAGTATTTT. The encoded protein is CASSPTSGGTDTQYF.

The CDR3 DNA reads as TGTGCCAGCACCCTAGGGCGGGCCTACTCCTACGAGCAGTACTTC. This sequence encodes CASTLGRAYSYEQYF. The V gene is TRBV11-2, the J gene TRBJ2-7; weak D call: TRBD2 (5 bases). The CDR3 contains 15 residues. Per the germline V gene, CDR1 is SGHAT and CDR2 is FQNNGV. Trimming took off 7 bases at V and 0 bases at J, with 16 bases between the two ends. The full variable domain, with the rest looked up from reference TRBV11-2 and TRBJ2-7, is EAGVAQSPRYKIIEKRQSVAFWCNPISGHATLYWYQQILGQGPKLLIQFQNNGVVDDSQLPKDRFSAERLKGVDSTLKIQPAKLEDSAVYLCASTLGRAYSYEQYFGPGTRLTVT.

The V gene is TRBV4-2, the J gene TRBJ1-5; TRBD1 aligns across 12 bases. The CDR3 sequence is 16 residues long. Trimming removed 0 bases from V and 6 bases from J; junction bases left unmatched: 3. CDR1 LGHNA and CDR2 YNFKEQ come from the germline V gene. DNA of the CDR3: TGTGCCAGCAGCCAAGAAAGGGACAGGGGGCGTCAGCCCCAGCATTTT. Amino acid sequence: CASSQERDRGRQPQHF.

This rearrangement joins TRBV6-9 to TRBJ2-1, with 9 bases lining up with TRBD2. V trimming: 7 bases; J trimming: 4 bases; junction bases outside the gene matches: 14. The germline V gene encodes CDR1 MNHGY and CDR2 SVAAGI. This CDR3 region has 17 residues. The CDR3 here is CASTKRGRGGQYNEQFF. The CDR3 DNA reads as TGTGCCAGCACCAAACGAGGGCGGGGGGGGCAATACAATGAGCAGTTCTTC.

The chain carries TRBV5-4 and TRBJ2-1; unclear D gene. The CDR3 is 15 residues long. The ends were cut back, 0 bases at V and 4 bases at J, with 11 bases in the middle. The V gene's germline CDR1 is SGHNT and CDR2 YYREEE (reference sequence). CDR3 sequence (DNA): TGTGCCAGCAGCTTGGGATTAGAGGTTTACAATGAGCAGTTCTTC. The encoded protein is CASSLGLEVYNEQFF. Full variable domain (missing parts from reference TRBV5-4 and TRBJ2-1): ETGVTQSPTHLIKTRGQQVTLRCSSQSGHNTVSWYQQALGQGPQFIFQYYREEENGRGNFPPRFSGLQFPNYSSELNVNALELDDSALYLCASSLGLEVYNEQFFGPGTRLTVL.

The V call is TRBV5-8, the J call TRBJ1-3; 7 nucleotides align to TRBD1. Germline trimming cut 4 bases from V and 0 bases from J; bases unmatched to any gene: 10. The germline CDR1 and CDR2 sequences are SGHTS and YDEGEE. The CDR3 extends over 17 amino acids. In DNA form, the CDR3 reads TGTGCCAGCAGCCGACGACGGGACAGATACTCTGGAAACACCATATATTTT. Translation: CASSRRRDRYSGNTIYF.

This chain uses TRBV5-6 with TRBJ2-5; TRBD1 is a possible D gene (7 bases). Per the germline V gene, CDR1 is SGHDT and CDR2 is YYEEEE. This CDR3 spans 14 amino acids. V was pared by 6 bases and J by 4 bases, with 16 bases between. CDR3 loop: CASNTYQGGETQYF. The CDR3 bases are TGTGCCAGCAATACTTATCAGGGGGGAGAGACCCAGTACTTC.

The chain combines TRBV19 with TRBJ1-5; 9 bases fit TRBD1. V lost 5 bases and J lost 6; bases outside the gene matches: 8. From germline, CDR1 is LNHDA and CDR2 SQIVND (reference sequence). The CDR3 is 15 amino acids. Written as DNA, the CDR3 is TGTGCCAGTAGTGGGACCGGGACAGGGTTTCAGCCCCAGCATTTT. Translated: CASSGTGTGFQPQHF.

On this clone itself: Mismatch with germline at one junction end may stem from a read error. Other DNA sequences in the sample encode the same CDR3. This sequence joins TRBV19 and TRBJ1-2, with a possible D match to TRBD1 (5 bases). Germline V gene sequence: CDR1 LNHDA, CDR2 SQIVND (reference sequence). CDR3 length: 15 amino acids. The CDR3 spells CASSIGRGVNYGYTF. The DNA for the CDR3 is TGCGCCAGTAGTATAGGGAGGGGTGTTAACTATGGCTACACCTTC.

The chain employs TRBV4-1 and TRBJ1-1; D gene uncertain. V was pared by 4 bases and J by 4 bases, with 16 bases between. This CDR3 comprises 15 residues. Germline CDR1 MGHRA, CDR2 YSYEKL. The CDR3 loop is CASSRRVELTTEAFF. DNA of the CDR3: TGCGCCAGCAGCCGACGGGTAGAGCTCACCACTGAAGCTTTCTTT.

The chain links TRBV30 to TRBJ2-7, with 9 positions matching TRBD1. The CDR3 is 14 residues long. Germline V lookup: CDR1 GTSNPN, CDR2 SVGIG (reference sequence). V gave up 5 bases and J gave up 6 bases; unmatched junction bases: 11. CDR3 coding DNA: TGTGCCTGGCGCTTGTGGACAGGGGTAGGCGAGCAGTACTTC. Amino acids: CAWRLWTGVGEQYF. The whole variable domain, filled in from reference TRBV30 and TRBJ2-7, reads SQTIHQWPATLVQPVGSPLSLECTVEGTSNPNLYWYRQAAGRGLQLLFYSVGIGQISSEVPQNLSASRPQDRQFILSSKKLLLSDSGFYLCAWRLWTGVGEQYFGPGTRLTVT.

This clone was picked up one time. This sequence joins TRBV5-5 and TRBJ2-7, with a tentative D call TRBD1 (5 bases). The CDR3 is 14 residues long. V was shortened by 5 bases and J by 3 bases, with 15 bases between the two germline ends. Germline V gene lookup returns CDR1 SGHKS and CDR2 YYEKEE (reference sequence). CDR3 sequence reads: CASSWLDINYEQYF. DNA of the CDR3: TGTGCCAGCAGTTGGCTGGACATCAACTACGAGCAGTACTTC.

This chain connects TRBV2 to TRBJ2-3, with D possibly matching TRBD2 (5 bases). Germline V CDR1 and CDR2: SNHLY, FYNNEI. The V end lost 8 bases, the J end lost 5 bases, and 14 bases lay between the germline ends. The CDR3 has 13 amino acids. This chain's CDR3 is CASPSGNLDTQYF. CDR3 sequence (DNA): TGTGCCAGCCCGTCGGGGAATTTAGATACGCAGTATTTT.

Only one count was recorded for this clone. The CDR3 is CASSSGLAGGPPGNEQFF. The DNA for the CDR3 is TGTGCCAGCAGCTCGGGACTAGCGGGGGGGCCCCCGGGCAATGAGCAGTTCTTC. The rearrangement links TRBV7-2 to TRBJ2-1, with 16 bases that match TRBD2. The V gene's germline CDR1 is SGHTA and CDR2 FQGNSA. J lost 6 bases, V lost 4 bases, and 9 bases had no gene match. This CDR3 has 18 residues.

The gene calls are TRBV5-1 and TRBJ2-3; 9 bases align to TRBD2. The CDR3 covers 14 residues. V gave up 1 base and J gave up 5 bases; unmatched junction bases: 2. In germline, CDR1 is SGHRS, CDR2 YFSETQ. The CDR3 loop is CASSLSSGVDTQYF. As DNA, the CDR3 is TGCGCCAGCAGCTTGTCTAGCGGGGTAGATACGCAGTATTTT.

CDR3 residues: CASSWGDPGRYGYTF. The CDR3 DNA reads TGTGCCAGCAGCTGGGGGGACCCGGGGAGGTATGGCTACACCTTC. This chain connects TRBV5-4 to TRBJ1-2; D may be TRBD1 (5 bases). The length of the CDR3 is 15 residues. Trimming left V 3 bases short and J 5 bases short, with 17 bases between. From germline, CDR1 is SGHNT and CDR2 YYREEE (reference sequence).

This clone was observed once. The J gene is TRBJ1-5, the V gene TRBV7-8; maybe TRBD1 (6 bases). This CDR3 contains 14 residues. Per the germline V gene, CDR1 is SGHVS and CDR2 is FQNEAQ. V was shortened by 5 bases and J by 1 base, with 9 bases between the two germline ends. This chain's CDR3 is CASSADRSNQPQHF. Here the CDR3 DNA reads TGTGCCAGCAGCGCAGACAGGAGCAATCAGCCCCAGCATTTT.